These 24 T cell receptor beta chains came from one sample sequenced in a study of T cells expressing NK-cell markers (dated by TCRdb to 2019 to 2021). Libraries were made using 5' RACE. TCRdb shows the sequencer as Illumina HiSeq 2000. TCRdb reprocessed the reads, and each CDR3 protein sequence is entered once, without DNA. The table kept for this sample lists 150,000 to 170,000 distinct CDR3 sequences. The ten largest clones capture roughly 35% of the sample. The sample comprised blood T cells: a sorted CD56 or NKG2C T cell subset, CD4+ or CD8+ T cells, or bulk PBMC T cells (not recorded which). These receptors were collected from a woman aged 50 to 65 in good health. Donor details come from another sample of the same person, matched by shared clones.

CDR3: CSVEGQGLVRETQYF. V and J are TRBV29-1 and TRBJ2-5; TCRdb gives TRBD1 as the D gene, but with no DNA this cannot be confirmed. The CDR3 runs to 15 residues. CDR1 is SQVTM, CDR2 ANQGSEA, per germline.

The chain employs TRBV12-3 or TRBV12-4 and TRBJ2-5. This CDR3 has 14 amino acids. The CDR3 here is CASSLWQTPGTQYF.

The CDR3 spells CASSPPIGQGVSQETQYF. This chain uses TRBV18 with TRBJ2-5; TCRdb selects TRBD1, and the lack of DNA leaves this call unchecked. The CDR3 length is 18 residues. Germline CDR1 KGHSH, CDR2 LQKENI.

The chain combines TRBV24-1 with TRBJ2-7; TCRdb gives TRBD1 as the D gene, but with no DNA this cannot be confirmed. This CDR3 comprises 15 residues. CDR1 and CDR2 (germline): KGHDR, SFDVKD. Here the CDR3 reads CATSDRAGGPYEQYF.

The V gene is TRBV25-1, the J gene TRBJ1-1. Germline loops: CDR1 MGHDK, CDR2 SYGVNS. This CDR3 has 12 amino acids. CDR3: CASSHQATEAFF.

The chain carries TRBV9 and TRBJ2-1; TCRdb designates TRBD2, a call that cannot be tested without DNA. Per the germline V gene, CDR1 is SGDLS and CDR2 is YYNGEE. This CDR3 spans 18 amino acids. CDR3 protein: CASSARASEAGGRGEQFF.

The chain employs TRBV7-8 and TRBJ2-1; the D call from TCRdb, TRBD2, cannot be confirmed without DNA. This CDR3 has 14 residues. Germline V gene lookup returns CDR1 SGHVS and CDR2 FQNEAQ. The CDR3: CASRPGGLGSEQFF.

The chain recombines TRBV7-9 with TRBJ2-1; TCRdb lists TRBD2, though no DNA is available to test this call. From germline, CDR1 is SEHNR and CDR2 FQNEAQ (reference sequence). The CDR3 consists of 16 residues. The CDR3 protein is CASSRRAGGSYNEQFF. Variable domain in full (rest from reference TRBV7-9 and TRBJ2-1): DTGVSQNPRHKITKRGQNVTFRCDPISEHNRLYWYRQTLGQGPEFLTYFQNEAQLEKSRLLSDRFSAERPKGSFSTLEIQRTEQGDSAMYLCASSRRAGGSYNEQFFGPGTRLTVL.

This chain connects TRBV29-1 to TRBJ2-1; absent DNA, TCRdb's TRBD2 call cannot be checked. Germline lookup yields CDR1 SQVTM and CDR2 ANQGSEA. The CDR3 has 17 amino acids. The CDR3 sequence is CSVETGEGGLAINEQFF.

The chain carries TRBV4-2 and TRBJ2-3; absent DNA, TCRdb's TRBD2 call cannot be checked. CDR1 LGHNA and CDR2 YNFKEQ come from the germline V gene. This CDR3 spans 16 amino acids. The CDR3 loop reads CASSLGLAGPTDTQYF.

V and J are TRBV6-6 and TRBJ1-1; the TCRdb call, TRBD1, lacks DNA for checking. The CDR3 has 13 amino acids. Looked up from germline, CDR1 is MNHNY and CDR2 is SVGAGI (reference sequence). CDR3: CASDSGTGTEAFF.

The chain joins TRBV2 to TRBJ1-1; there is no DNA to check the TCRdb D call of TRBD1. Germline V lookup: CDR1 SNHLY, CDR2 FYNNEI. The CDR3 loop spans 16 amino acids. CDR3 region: CALTGKGATMNTEAFF.

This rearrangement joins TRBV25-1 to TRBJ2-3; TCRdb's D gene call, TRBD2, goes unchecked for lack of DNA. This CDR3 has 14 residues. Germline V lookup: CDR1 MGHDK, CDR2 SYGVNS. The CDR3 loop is CASSEVGSSDTQYF.

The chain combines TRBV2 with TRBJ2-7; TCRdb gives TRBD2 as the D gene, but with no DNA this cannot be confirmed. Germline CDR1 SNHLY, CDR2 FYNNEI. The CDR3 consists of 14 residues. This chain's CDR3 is CASSVEGPTYEQYF.

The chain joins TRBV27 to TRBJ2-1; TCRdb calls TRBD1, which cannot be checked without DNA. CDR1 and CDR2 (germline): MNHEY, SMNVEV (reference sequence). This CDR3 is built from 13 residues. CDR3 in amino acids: CASSLTGYIEQFF.

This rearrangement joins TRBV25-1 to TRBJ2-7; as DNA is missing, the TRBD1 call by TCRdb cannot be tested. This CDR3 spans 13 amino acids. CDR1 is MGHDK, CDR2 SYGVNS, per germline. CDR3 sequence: CASSNGQSYEQYF.

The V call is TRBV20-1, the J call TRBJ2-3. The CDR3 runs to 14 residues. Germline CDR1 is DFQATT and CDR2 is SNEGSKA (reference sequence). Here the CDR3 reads CSASTYWGADTQYF.

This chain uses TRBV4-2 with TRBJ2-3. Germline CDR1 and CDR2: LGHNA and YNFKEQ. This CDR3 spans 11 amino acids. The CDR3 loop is CASSQPDTQYF.

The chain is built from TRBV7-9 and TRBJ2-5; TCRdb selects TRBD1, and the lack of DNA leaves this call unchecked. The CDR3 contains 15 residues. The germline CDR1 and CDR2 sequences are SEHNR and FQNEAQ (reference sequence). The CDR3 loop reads CASSLKGPQQETQYF.

The CDR3 protein is CASRWGAETQYF. The chain links TRBV12-5 to TRBJ2-5; absent DNA, TCRdb's TRBD1 call cannot be checked. The CDR3 extends over 12 amino acids. The germline CDR1 and CDR2 sequences are LGHNT and FRNRAP. The full variable domain, in which reference TRBV12-5 and TRBJ2-5 provide the parts outside the CDR3, is DARVTQTPRHKVTEMGQEVTMRCQPILGHNTVFWYRQTMMQGLELLAYFRNRAPLDDSGMPKDRFSAEMPDATLATLKIQPSEPRDSAVYFCASRWGAETQYFGPGTRLLVL.

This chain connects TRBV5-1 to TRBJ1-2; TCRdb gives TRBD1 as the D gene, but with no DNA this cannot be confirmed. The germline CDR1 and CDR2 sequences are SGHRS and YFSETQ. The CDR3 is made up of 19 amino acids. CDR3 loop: CASSPPGLEQGIGTYGYTF.

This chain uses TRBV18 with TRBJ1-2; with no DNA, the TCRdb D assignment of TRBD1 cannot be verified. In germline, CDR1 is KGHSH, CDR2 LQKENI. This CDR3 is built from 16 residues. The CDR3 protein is CASSPPRGDYNYGYTF.

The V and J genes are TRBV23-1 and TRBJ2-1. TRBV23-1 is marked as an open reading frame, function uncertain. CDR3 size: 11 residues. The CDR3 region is CASSRVIEQFF.

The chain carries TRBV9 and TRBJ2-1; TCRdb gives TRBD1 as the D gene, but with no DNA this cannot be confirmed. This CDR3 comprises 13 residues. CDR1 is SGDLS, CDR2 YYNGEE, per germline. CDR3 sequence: CASSTDRVNEQFF.